In its sample, the clone carrying this TCR beta chain was seen many times. Its target is unknown. Individual cDNA molecules in this library carried unique molecular identifiers. TCRdb fed the RACE reads into MiXCR, producing one record per CDR3 protein. The sample has a few hundred thousand distinct CDR3 sequences; around 5.5% are singletons. These data come from a study of human T cells and chemical hapten exposure. The time point here: pre-sensitization, week 0. Treatment meaning: therapeutic diphenylcyclopropenone sensitization with weekly scalp DPC. Only after blood had been drawn was each patch test applied. Notes on the study in general: Compared to controls, expanded TCRs made significantly more large clusters of similar CDR3s.

The length of the CDR3 is 18 residues. J lost 0 bases, V lost 10 bases, and 15 bases had no gene match. Germline V gene lookup returns CDR1 MDHEN and CDR2 SYDVKM. Here the sequenced sample was whole blood, taken in connection with sensitization to the hapten diphenylcyclopropenone (DPC). The receptor's source is a woman between 18 and 29 years old with alopecia areata. Some clones in this sample may be carry-over from other donors' samples. The rearrangement links TRBV28 to TRBJ2-6, with TRBD2 matching over 7 bases. CDR3 in amino acids: CATTLAEGSSSGANVLTF. The CDR3, as DNA: TGTGCCACCACGCTAGCGGAGGGGTCGAGCTCTGGGGCCAACGTCCTGACTTTC. Supplemented by reference TRBV28 and TRBJ2-6, the full variable domain reads DVKVTQSSRYLVKRTGEKVFLECVQDMDHENMFWYRQDPGLGLRLIYFSYDVKMKEKGDIPEGYSVSREKKERFSLILESASTNQTSMYLCATTLAEGSSSGANVLTFGAGSRLTVL.